This T cell receptor (beta chain) comes out of a study of shared clonotypes between healthy human individuals. Study-wide background: There were three CD4 naive, three CD4 memory, two CD8 naive and one CD8 memory plates per donor.

Study-wide results and caveats: Generally, estimated richness proved larger in naive subsets than it did in memory subsets.

V gave up 0 bases and J gave up 4 bases, with 11 bases separating them. The germline V gene encodes CDR1 SGHNT and CDR2 YYREEE (reference sequence). This CDR3 is built from 14 residues. Regarding this clone: Its antigen is as yet unknown.

The assay used deep level. Produced via immunoSEQ multiplex PCR; TCRdb's table is partial and in-frame only. The sample holds some 2,000,000 clones, around 95% seen once. The donors were all Caucasian adults (living in Nashville, Tennessee). The rearrangement joins TRBV5-4 to TRBJ2-7; TRBD2 might be the D (6 bases). Source material: naive CD4+ T cells sorted from blood. Subset in this sample: CD45RA+ positively selected. The origin of this receptor is a man younger than 35 in good health. DNA of the CDR3: TGTGCCAGCAGCTTGGCCGGCGGGGAGTACGAGCAGTACTTC. It yields the protein CASSLAGGEYEQYF. Looking up the rest from reference TRBV5-4 and TRBJ2-7 gives the full variable domain: ETGVTQSPTHLIKTRGQQVTLRCSSQSGHNTVSWYQQALGQGPQFIFQYYREEENGRGNFPPRFSGLQFPNYSSELNVNALELDDSALYLCASSLAGGEYEQYFGPGTRLTVT.